These 15 T cell receptor beta chains came from one sample sequenced in a study of T-cell reconstitution after alpha-beta-depleted transplantation in children (dated by TCRdb to about 2016). This specimen's treatment or condition label, per the study, means: allogeneic hematopoietic cell transplantation with graft depleted of TCRalphabeta T cells and CD19 B cells. Library prep was done by PCR. This sample was sequenced with an Illumina HiSeq 2500. Molecular barcoding was employed in the preparation of TCR libraries, with unique molecular identifiers being used to normalize TCRbeta repertoire quantification. TCRdb reprocessed the public reads (quality trimming at Q25 with fastp, clone calling with MiXCR) and kept in-frame beta chains. One record per CDR3 amino acid sequence lists the most common genes and DNA. The sample table contains 200,000 to 250,000 distinct CDR3 sequences; only one count was recorded for under 13% of them. The ten largest clones add up to roughly 27% of the sample.

The source material was PBMCs, sampled before TCRalphabeta/CD19-depleted stem cell transplant. The receptors here all came from a child younger than two with acute myeloid leukemia, due to receive a stem cell transplant.

There are many counts of this clonotype. The rearrangement uses TRBV29-1 and TRBJ1-2, with D perhaps matching TRBD1 (5 bases). CDR3 length: 13 residues. The V gene lost 4 bases and the J gene lost 7 bases, with 16 bases spanning the gap. CDR1 is SQVTM, CDR2 ANQGSEA, per germline. The CDR3 nucleotides are TGCAGCGTTGTGTATTGGCGGGACTCTGGCTACACCTTC. Translated, it gives CSVVYWRDSGYTF.

This clonotype was seen repeatedly, ten times or more. The gene calls are TRBV10-3 and TRBJ1-1; D might be TRBD1 (6 bases). CDR3 length: 16 amino acids. V lost 0 bases and J 3 bases, leaving 14 bases between the germline ends. Looked up from germline, CDR1 is ENHRY and CDR2 is SYGVKD. The DNA of the CDR3 is TGTGCCATCAGTGAGTCGCGGGGGGCGGGGGACACTGAAGCTTTCTTT. It encodes CAISESRGAGDTEAFF.

This clonotype was seen repeatedly, ten times or more. The rearrangement links TRBV7-9 to TRBJ1-2; 7 bases align to TRBD1. This CDR3 has 14 amino acids. With 5 bases clipped from V and 3 bases from J, the junction kept 6 bases outside the gene matches. Germline V lookup: CDR1 SEHNR, CDR2 FQNEAQ (reference sequence). The CDR3 reads CASSGQDPYYGYTF. As DNA, the CDR3 is TGTGCCAGCAGCGGACAGGACCCTTACTATGGCTACACCTTC.

This clonotype has at least ten counts. The chain uses TRBV3-1 and TRBJ1-2; D is unresolved. There are 12 residues in the CDR3. Germline V CDR1 and CDR2: LGHDT, YNNKEL (reference sequence). Trimming cost V 5 bases and J 6 bases, with 10 bases left between them. CDR3 DNA: TGTGCCAGCAGCTCCGATCGGGATGGCTACACCTTC. Translated, it gives CASSSDRDGYTF.

The J gene is TRBJ2-7, the V gene TRBV5-4, with 9 bases fitting TRBD2. The CDR3 totals 15 residues. The V gene end was trimmed by 8 bases and the J gene end by 7 bases; junction bases not matched to a gene: 16. CDR1 is SGHNT, CDR2 YYREEE, per germline (reference sequence). CDR3 in amino acids: CASSLSTSGLREQYF. The CDR3 DNA follows: TGTGCCAGTAGTCTCTCGACTAGCGGATTGAGAGAGCAGTACTTC.

In this sample, this clonotype turned up many times. The rearrangement links TRBV5-6 to TRBJ1-5, with D unresolved. The CDR3 runs to 14 residues. Germline CDR1 reads SGHDT; CDR2 reads YYEEEE. Deletions cut 1 base from V and 5 bases from J, with 10 bases between. The DNA of the CDR3 is TGTGCCAGCAGCTTGTGGGGAGGGTATCAGCCCCAGCATTTT. It encodes CASSLWGGYQPQHF.

The chain couples TRBV19 to TRBJ2-1; 9 bases map to TRBD1. CDR1 is LNHDA, CDR2 SQIVND, per germline (reference sequence). There are 19 residues in the CDR3. V was clipped by 6 bases and J by 6 bases; unmatched bases: 21. The CDR3 coding sequence is TGTGCCAGTAGACATAGGGCCCCCGGGACAGGGAGAGGAGGCAATGAGCAGTTCTTC. Residues: CASRHRAPGTGRGGNEQFF. The full variable domain, with the rest looked up from reference TRBV19 and TRBJ2-1, is DGGITQSPKYLFRKEGQNVTLSCEQNLNHDAMYWYRQDPGQGLRLIYYSQIVNDFQKGDIAEGYSVSREKKESFPLTVTSAQKNPTAFYLCASRHRAPGTGRGGNEQFFGPGTRLTVL.

CDR3 DNA sequence: TGTGCCAGCAGCCCCCACCAACGGGAGGGCCACAATGAGCAGTTCTTC. Its translation is CASSPHQREGHNEQFF. This chain connects TRBV9 to TRBJ2-1; 8 bases agree with TRBD2. The germline CDR1 and CDR2 sequences are SGDLS and YYNGEE. The CDR3 totals 16 residues. The ends lost 4 bases at V and 5 bases at J; junction bases unmatched: 11. Combining the CDR3 with reference TRBV9 and TRBJ2-1 gives the whole variable domain DSGVTQTPKHLITATGQRVTLRCSPRSGDLSVYWYQQSLDQGLQFLIQYYNGEERAKGNILERFSAQQFPDLHSELNLSSLELGDSALYFCASSPHQREGHNEQFFGPGTRLTVL.

This clonotype occurred a few times. The chain couples TRBV25-1 to TRBJ1-2; tentative D call: TRBD1 (6 bases). V gave up 1 base and J gave up 2 bases, with 8 bases separating them. The germline gives CDR1 MGHDK, CDR2 SYGVNS. The CDR3 totals 14 residues. The CDR3: CASSEWGANYGYTF. In nucleotides, the CDR3 is TGTGCCAGCAGTGAATGGGGGGCAAACTATGGCTACACCTTC.

Regarding this clonotype: Since a much larger clone is just one base distant, this may be a read error. The chain links TRBV2 to TRBJ2-7; D might be TRBD2 (6 bases). Looked up from germline, CDR1 is SNHLY and CDR2 is FYNNEI. The CDR3 loop spans 17 amino acids. Between the trimmed V and J ends, which lost 6 bases and 0 bases, there was a span of 21 bases. The CDR3 sequence is CASSLSRPGLGSYEQYF. CDR3 nucleotide sequence: TGTGCCAGCAGCCTCAGTCGACCGGGACTTGGCTCCTACGAGCAGTACTTC.

Many counts were recorded for this clonotype. The chain joins TRBV20-1 to TRBJ2-7, with a weak D call TRBD2 (6 bases). CDR1 is DFQATT, CDR2 SNEGSKA, per germline (reference sequence). Trimming took off 1 base at V and 2 bases at J, with 15 bases between the two ends. The CDR3 is made up of 15 amino acids. The CDR3, as DNA: TGCAGTGCTAGAGGGGGGGTCGTAGTCGCCTACGAGCAGTACTTC. Its protein is CSARGGVVVAYEQYF.

This clonotype showed up many times. The rearrangement uses TRBV5-1 and TRBJ2-7; TRBD2 aligns across 11 bases. This CDR3 comprises 15 residues. With 3 bases clipped from V and 4 bases from J, the junction kept 6 bases outside the gene matches. Per germline, CDR1 SGHRS and CDR2 YFSETQ. The DNA of the CDR3 is TGCGCCAGCAGCTGGCTAGCGGGAGGATTTTACGAGCAGTACTTC. It specifies CASSWLAGGFYEQYF. The full variable domain, rest sourced from reference TRBV5-1 and TRBJ2-7, is KAGVTQTPRYLIKTRGQQVTLSCSPISGHRSVSWYQQTPGQGLQFLFEYFSETQRNKGNFPGRFSGRQFSNSRSEMNVSTLELGDSALYLCASSWLAGGFYEQYFGPGTRLTVT.

In this sample, this clonotype turned up many times. The J gene is TRBJ2-3, the V gene TRBV3-1; no clear D gene. Per the germline V gene, CDR1 is LGHDT and CDR2 is YNNKEL (reference sequence). This CDR3 has 13 amino acids. Between the trimmed V and J ends, which lost 0 bases and 5 bases, there was a span of 6 bases. The CDR3 DNA follows: TGTGCCAGCAGCCAAGATAACGGAGATACGCAGTATTTT. It translates to CASSQDNGDTQYF.

On this clonotype itself: At one end, the junction sequence differs from germline, possibly due to a read error. J is TRBJ2-7 and V is TRBV12-3 or TRBV12-4, with D unclear. The CDR3 consists of 12 residues. DNA for the CDR3: TGTGCCAACAGTTCCTCGCGGACGGAGCAGTACTTC. Translation gives CANSSSRTEQYF.

This clonotype was observed many times. The chain is built from TRBV5-5 and TRBJ2-6, with D hard to call. Germline V lookup: CDR1 SGHKS, CDR2 YYEKEE (reference sequence). V lost 4 bases and J 1 base, leaving 9 bases between the germline ends. CDR3 length: 15 amino acids. CDR3 in amino acids: CASSAPSSGANVLTF. DNA of the CDR3: TGTGCCAGCAGCGCCCCGAGTTCTGGGGCCAACGTCCTGACTTTC.